Following are 6 T cell receptor beta chains from one sample sequenced in a study of patients and donors after allogeneic stem cell transplantation. In TCRdb, the RT-PCR reads were re-called with MiXCR into one record per CDR3 protein. The table lists 65,000 to 80,000 distinct CDR3 sequences, about 30% of them singletons. Sequences were obtained from blood, either unsorted or a sorted T cell fraction (not recorded which). The receptors originated from a human donor who was either an allogeneic HSCT recipient or a stem cell or donor lymphocyte infusion donor (not recorded which). It is not recorded whose cells these are; they may come from a transplant donor.

This clonotype has just a few counts. V is TRBV5-1 and J is TRBJ1-2; D is ambiguous. This CDR3 has 14 amino acids. Trimming removed 0 bases from V and 4 bases from J, with 10 bases in between. Germline lookup yields CDR1 SGHRS and CDR2 YFSETQ. CDR3 region: CASSLEFTGYGYTF. The CDR3, as DNA: TGCGCCAGCAGCTTGGAATTTACGGGCTATGGCTACACCTTC.

The rearrangement links TRBV5-6 to TRBJ2-2; 8 bases map to TRBD1. The V and J ends lost 3 bases and 1 base, in that order; junction bases with no gene match: 11. The germline V gene encodes CDR1 SGHDT and CDR2 YYEEEE. The CDR3 totals 18 residues. The CDR3 nucleotides read TGTGCCAGCAGCTCCCCCCGAGGCAGGGGGCTGAACACCGGGGAGCTGTTTTTT. It encodes CASSSPRGRGLNTGELFF.

V usage is TRBV7-9 and J usage is TRBJ2-7, with TRBD1 matching 10 bases. After removal of 2 bases from V and 2 bases from J, the junction contained 3 bases not matched to a gene. The germline V gene has CDR1 SEHNR and CDR2 FQNEAQ (reference sequence). This CDR3 is 15 amino acids long. The CDR3 bases are TGTGCCAGCAGCTTAATTGGACAGGGGGCCTACGAGCAGTACTTC. Its protein is CASSLIGQGAYEQYF.

Here the CDR3 reads CASSPPTSAYNEQFF. As DNA, the CDR3 is TGTGCCAGCAGTCCCCCGACTAGCGCCTACAATGAGCAGTTCTTC. The V call is TRBV12-3 or TRBV12-4, the J call TRBJ2-1; 8 positions match TRBD2. J lost 2 bases, V lost 5 bases, and 5 bases had no gene match. The CDR3 loop spans 15 amino acids.

The chain carries TRBV10-3 and TRBJ2-1; no definite D call. This CDR3 has 14 residues. Germline values: CDR1 ENHRY, CDR2 SYGVKD. The V end lost 2 bases, the J end lost 6 bases, and 11 bases lay between the germline ends. CDR3 sequence (DNA): TGTGCCATCAGTGAGAGTGCGGCCACCAATGAGCAGTTCTTC. Its translation: CAISESAATNEQFF.

This clonotype has a handful of counts. This chain's CDR3 is CASSLTGGLSNNSPLHF. CDR3 nucleotides: TGTGCCAGCAGCTTAACAGGGGGACTCTCTAATAATTCACCCCTCCACTTT. V usage is TRBV7-6 and J usage is TRBJ1-6, with TRBD1 matching 8 bases. With 2 bases clipped from V and 5 bases from J, the junction kept 8 bases outside the gene matches. CDR1 SGHVS and CDR2 FNYEAQ come from the germline V gene. The CDR3 length is 17 residues.